This TCR beta chain was captured by sequencing in a study of blood T cell repertoires in COVID-19. Background on the study: The origin of the acute and convalescent COVID-19 samples was the United States, Italy and Spain. Sample material is recorded as cDNA or gDNA derived from T cells, B-cell-depleted T cells, or PBMCs.

The CDR3 has 14 amino acids. Germline CDR1 reads SGHTA; CDR2 reads FQGNSA. With V trimmed by 6 bases and J by 3 bases, 6 bases remained unmatched. In the original processing: Researchers report that nucleated cell counts were estimated from reference gene primer amplification. Only in-frame clones appear in the TCRdb table, and some are missing; sequencing was by immunoSEQ multiplex PCR. V, J and clone size are taken as reported in that table, and D and trimming were inferred from the DNA itself. Here the sample spans approximately 230,000 clones, roughly nine tenths being singletons. The sequenced sample consisted of peripheral blood. The receptor's source is a man aged 18 to 30 with active or convalescent COVID-19. This chain uses TRBV7-2 with TRBJ2-7, with 9 bases that match TRBD1. CDR3 nucleotides: TGTGCCAGCAGAAAGGACAGGGGCGGCTACGAGCAGTACTTC. Translating it yields CASRKDRGGYEQYF.